What follows are 15 T cell receptor beta chains derived from one specimen sequenced in a study of T cells in localized non-small cell lung cancer. Some clones are missing from TCRdb's copy, which holds only in-frame ones; the method was immunoSEQ multiplex PCR. The data contain around 67,000 clones, 90% of them singletons. This specimen consisted of peripheral blood, obtained before any cancer treatment. These receptors all stem from a woman aged 35 to 75 with stage I lung adenocarcinoma.

The chain employs TRBV6-5 and TRBJ1-4; D might be TRBD1 (5 bases). The V and J ends lost 3 bases and 4 bases respectively, with 9 bases between them. The CDR3 runs 14 residues. Germline CDR1 reads MNHEY; CDR2 reads SVGAGI. The CDR3 bases are TGTGCCAGCAGTTATCGCAGGGATAATGAAAAACTGTTTTTT. As protein: CASSYRRDNEKLFF.

This chain joins TRBV11-2 and TRBJ2-2; 9 bases map to TRBD1. Germline V gene lookup returns CDR1 SGHAT and CDR2 FQNNGV. V dropped 6 bases and J dropped 2; count of bases not matched to a gene: 7. The length of the CDR3 is 16 residues. CDR3 protein: CASRRPGQGNTGELFF. CDR3 sequence (DNA): TGTGCCAGCAGAAGACCGGGACAGGGAAACACCGGGGAGCTGTTTTTT.

The V call is TRBV19, the J call TRBJ1-2; the match to TRBD1 covers 8 bases. The trim removed 5 bases at V and 7 bases at J, leaving 15 bases unmatched. The germline CDR1 and CDR2 sequences are LNHDA and SQIVND (reference sequence). This CDR3 has 16 residues. CDR3 loop: CASSVGGQGFYSGYTF. CDR3 nucleotide sequence: TGTGCCAGTAGTGTGGGAGGACAGGGATTTTATTCTGGCTACACCTTC.

J is TRBJ1-5 and V is TRBV28; no clear D. The length of the CDR3 is 13 residues. The germline V gene has CDR1 MDHEN and CDR2 SYDVKM. V was cut by 6 bases and J by 7 bases, with 13 bases left in between. CDR3 bases: TGTGCCAGCAGCACCTCCCCTCGCCAGCCCCAGCATTTT. Its translation is CASSTSPRQPQHF.

The rearrangement joins TRBV6-5 to TRBJ2-3, with D hard to call. CDR1 is MNHEY, CDR2 SVGAGI, per germline. The ends were cut back, 4 bases at V and 0 bases at J, with 2 bases in the middle. The CDR3 runs 12 residues. The CDR3: CASSSSTDTQYF. The CDR3 region has the DNA TGTGCCAGCAGTTCCAGCACAGATACGCAGTATTTT.

This rearrangement joins TRBV9 to TRBJ2-7, with TRBD1 as a possible D gene (5 bases). The V end lost 6 bases, the J end lost 6 bases, and 25 bases lay between the germline ends. Germline CDR1 SGDLS, CDR2 YYNGEE. The CDR3 runs to 16 residues. The CDR3 is CASTPGLMTRNAEQYF. CDR3 nucleotide sequence: TGTGCCAGCACCCCAGGGTTGATGACCCGAAATGCCGAGCAGTACTTC.

This chain uses TRBV7-9 with TRBJ2-7, with 8 bases identical to TRBD2. The CDR3 covers 15 residues. Germline lookup yields CDR1 SEHNR and CDR2 FQNEAQ (reference sequence). The V segment lost 5 bases and the J segment 2 bases; nucleotides outside the gene matches: 8. The chain's CDR3 is CASSPTSGHAYEQYF. CDR3 bases: TGTGCCAGCAGCCCTACTAGCGGCCACGCCTACGAGCAGTACTTC.

This clone was picked up one time. The rearrangement links TRBV6-5 to TRBJ2-2, with D possibly TRBD1 on 6 matching bases. Per the germline V gene, CDR1 is MNHEY and CDR2 is SVGAGI. The V end was cut by 10 bases, the J end by 1 base, with 13 bases between. There are 14 residues in the CDR3. The CDR3 is CATERTENTGELFF. In nucleotides, the CDR3 is TGTGCCACCGAGAGGACAGAGAACACCGGGGAGCTGTTTTTT.

The chain is built from TRBV29-1 and TRBJ1-1; D not resolved. CDR3 length: 11 amino acids. The germline V gene encodes CDR1 SQVTM and CDR2 ANQGSEA. V was shortened by 5 bases and J by 7 bases, with 11 bases between the two germline ends. The CDR3: CSVKSAFEAFF. The CDR3 nucleotides are TGCAGCGTTAAGTCCGCCTTTGAAGCTTTCTTT.

In this sample, this clone turned up a few times. CDR3 sequence: CASSQRGASTDTQYF. CDR3 DNA sequence: TGTGCCAGCAGCCAGCGGGGGGCGAGCACAGATACGCAGTATTTT. The chain combines TRBV4-2 with TRBJ2-3; 8 bases are shared with TRBD2. This CDR3 is built from 15 residues. Germline V gives CDR1 LGHNA, CDR2 YNFKEQ. The trim removed 3 bases at V and 0 bases at J, leaving 2 bases unmatched.

The rearrangement joins TRBV9 to TRBJ2-1; 11 nucleotides line up with TRBD2. This CDR3 is built from 15 residues. The V segment lost 3 bases and the J segment 8 bases; nucleotides outside the gene matches: 7. Germline V gives CDR1 SGDLS, CDR2 YYNGEE. CDR3 residues: CASSAQLAGEYEQFF. The CDR3 DNA reads TGTGCCAGCAGCGCCCAACTAGCGGGGGAATATGAGCAGTTCTTC. Together with reference TRBV9 and TRBJ2-1, the CDR3 gives the full variable domain: DSGVTQTPKHLITATGQRVTLRCSPRSGDLSVYWYQQSLDQGLQFLIQYYNGEERAKGNILERFSAQQFPDLHSELNLSSLELGDSALYFCASSAQLAGEYEQFFGPGTRLTVL.

The chain couples TRBV7-9 to TRBJ2-3; D possibly matches TRBD1 or TRBD2 (5 bases each). Trimming took 2 bases from V and 2 from J, leaving 8 bases between them. The CDR3 runs to 14 residues. CDR1 is SEHNR, CDR2 FQNEAQ, per germline (reference sequence). CDR3 loop: CASSLQGPTDTQYF. CDR3 coding DNA: TGTGCCAGCAGCTTACAGGGACCCACAGATACGCAGTATTTT.

The chain recombines TRBV28 with TRBJ1-2; 8 bases match TRBD1. The CDR3 extends over 15 amino acids. Germline loops: CDR1 MDHEN, CDR2 SYDVKM. Trimming removed 2 bases from V and 7 bases from J; junction bases left unmatched: 9. The CDR3 reads CASSLQGAGKGGYTF. CDR3 coding DNA: TGTGCCAGCAGTTTACAGGGGGCGGGGAAGGGTGGCTACACCTTC.

V and J are TRBV5-1 and TRBJ2-1; no definite D call. Germline CDR1 reads SGHRS; CDR2 reads YFSETQ. V was cut by 2 bases and J by 0 bases, with 12 bases left in between. The CDR3 runs to 16 residues. CDR3 nucleotide sequence: TGCGCCAGCAGCTTAGCTTCTCTTAGCTCCTACAATGAGCAGTTCTTC. This translates into CASSLASLSSYNEQFF.

The chain combines TRBV5-1 with TRBJ2-7; TRBD2 is a possible D gene (7 bases). V dropped 4 bases and J dropped 0 bases, with 14 bases sitting between them. The V gene's germline CDR1 is SGHRS and CDR2 YFSETQ. This CDR3 has 15 amino acids. The CDR3 region has the DNA TGCGCCAGCAGCCCCCACGGGGGGCTCTCCTACGAGCAGTACTTC. It is translated as CASSPHGGLSYEQYF.